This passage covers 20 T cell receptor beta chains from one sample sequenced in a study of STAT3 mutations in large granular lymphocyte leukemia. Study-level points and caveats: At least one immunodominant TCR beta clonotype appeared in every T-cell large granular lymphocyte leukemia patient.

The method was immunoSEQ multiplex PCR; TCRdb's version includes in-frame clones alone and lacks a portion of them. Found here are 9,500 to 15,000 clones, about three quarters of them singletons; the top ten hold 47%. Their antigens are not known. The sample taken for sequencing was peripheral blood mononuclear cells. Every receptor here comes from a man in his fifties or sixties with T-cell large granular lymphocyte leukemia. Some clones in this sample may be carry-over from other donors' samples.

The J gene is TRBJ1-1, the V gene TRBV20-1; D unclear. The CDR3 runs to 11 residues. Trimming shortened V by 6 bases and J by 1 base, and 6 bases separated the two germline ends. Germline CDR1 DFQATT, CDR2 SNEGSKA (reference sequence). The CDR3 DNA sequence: TGCAGTGCGAGTAGGAACACTGAAGCTTTCTTT. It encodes CSASRNTEAFF.

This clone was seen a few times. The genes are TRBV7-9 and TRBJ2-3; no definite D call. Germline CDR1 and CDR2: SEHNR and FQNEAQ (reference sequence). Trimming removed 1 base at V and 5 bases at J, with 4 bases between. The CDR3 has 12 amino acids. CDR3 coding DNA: TGTGCCAGCAGCTTAGACGGAGATACGCAGTATTTT. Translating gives CASSLDGDTQYF.

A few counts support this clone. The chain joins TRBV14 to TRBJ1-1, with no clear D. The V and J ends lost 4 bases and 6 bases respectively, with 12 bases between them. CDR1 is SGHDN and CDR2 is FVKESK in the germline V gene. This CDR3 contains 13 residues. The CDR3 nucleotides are TGTGCCAGCAGCCGAAAGGCTAGTGCTGAAGCTTTCTTT. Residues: CASSRKASAEAFF.

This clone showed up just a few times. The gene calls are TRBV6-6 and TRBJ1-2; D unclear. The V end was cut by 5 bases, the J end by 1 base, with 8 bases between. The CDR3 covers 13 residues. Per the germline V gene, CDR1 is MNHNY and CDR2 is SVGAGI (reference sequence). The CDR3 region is CASSSVDNYGYTF. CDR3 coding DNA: TGTGCCAGCAGTAGTGTGGATAACTATGGCTACACCTTC.

CDR3 loop: CASGQGYNEQFF. CDR3 nucleotides: TGTGCCAGCGGACAGGGGTACAATGAGCAGTTCTTC. The chain carries TRBV19 and TRBJ2-1; 9 nucleotides agree with TRBD1. The CDR3 consists of 12 residues. V shed 9 bases, J shed 4 bases, and the junction held 1 base outside the gene matches. Germline V gene sequence: CDR1 LNHDA, CDR2 SQIVND (reference sequence).

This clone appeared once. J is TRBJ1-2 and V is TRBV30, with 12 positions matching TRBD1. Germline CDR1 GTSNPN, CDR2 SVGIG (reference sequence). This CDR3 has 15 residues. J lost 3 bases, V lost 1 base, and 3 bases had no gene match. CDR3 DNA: TGTGCCTGGAGTGCAGGGACAGGGGGCGACTATGGCTACACCTTC. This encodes CAWSAGTGGDYGYTF.

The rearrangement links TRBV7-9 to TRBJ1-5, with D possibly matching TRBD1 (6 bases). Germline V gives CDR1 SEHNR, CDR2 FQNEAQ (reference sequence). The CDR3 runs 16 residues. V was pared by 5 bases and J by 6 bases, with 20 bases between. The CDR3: CASSPGWGRGRQPQHF. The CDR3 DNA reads TGTGCCAGCAGCCCAGGTTGGGGCAGGGGCCGTCAGCCCCAGCATTTT.

The DNA for the CDR3 is TGTGCCAGCAGGCAAGGAGGGACAGTCTATGGCTACACCTTC. Its protein product is CASRQGGTVYGYTF. The chain is built from TRBV2 and TRBJ1-2; 7 positions agree with TRBD1. V was pared by 6 bases and J by 4 bases, with 8 bases of the junction left unmatched. This CDR3 contains 14 residues. From germline, CDR1 is SNHLY and CDR2 FYNNEI. Full variable domain (rest looked up from reference TRBV2 and TRBJ1-2): EPEVTQTPSHQVTQMGQEVILRCVPISNHLYFYWYRQILGQKVEFLVSFYNNEISEKSEIFDDQFSVERPDGSNFTLKIRSTKLEDSAMYFCASRQGGTVYGYTFGSGTRLTVV.

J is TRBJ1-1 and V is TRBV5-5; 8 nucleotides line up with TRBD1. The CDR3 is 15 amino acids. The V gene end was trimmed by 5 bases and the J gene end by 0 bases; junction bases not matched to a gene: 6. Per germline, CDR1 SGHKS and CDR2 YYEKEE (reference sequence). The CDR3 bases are TGTGCCAGCAGATTTGGACAGGGTCTGAACACTGAAGCTTTCTTT. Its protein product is CASRFGQGLNTEAFF.

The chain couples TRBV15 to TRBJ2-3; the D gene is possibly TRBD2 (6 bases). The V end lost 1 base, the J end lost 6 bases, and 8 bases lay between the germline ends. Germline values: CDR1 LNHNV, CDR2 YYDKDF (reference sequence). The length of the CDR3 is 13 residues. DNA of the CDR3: TGTGCCACCAGCAGAGTTGGGGGGGATACGCAGTATTTT. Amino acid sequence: CATSRVGGDTQYF. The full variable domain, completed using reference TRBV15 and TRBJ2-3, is DAMVIQNPRYQVTQFGKPVTLSCSQTLNHNVMYWYQQKSSQAPKLLFHYYDKDFNNEADTPDNFQSRRPNTSFCFLDIRSPGLGDTAMYLCATSRVGGDTQYFGPGTRLTVL.

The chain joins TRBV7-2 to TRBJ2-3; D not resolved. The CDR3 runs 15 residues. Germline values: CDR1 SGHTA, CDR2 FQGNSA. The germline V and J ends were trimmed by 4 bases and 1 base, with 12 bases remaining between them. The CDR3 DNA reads TGTGCCAGCAGCTACCCAACAGCAGGCACAGATACGCAGTATTTT. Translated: CASSYPTAGTDTQYF.

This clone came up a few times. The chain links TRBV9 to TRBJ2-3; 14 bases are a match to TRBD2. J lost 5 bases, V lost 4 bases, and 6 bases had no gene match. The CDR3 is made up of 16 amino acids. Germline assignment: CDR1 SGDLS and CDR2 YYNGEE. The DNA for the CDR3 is TGTGCCAGCAGCATAGGACTAGCGGGAGGAGGAGATACGCAGTATTTT. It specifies CASSIGLAGGGDTQYF.

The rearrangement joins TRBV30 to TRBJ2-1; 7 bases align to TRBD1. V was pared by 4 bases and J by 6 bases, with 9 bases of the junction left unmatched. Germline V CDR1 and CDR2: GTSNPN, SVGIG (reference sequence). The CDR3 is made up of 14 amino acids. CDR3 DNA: TGTGCCTGGAACAGGGGAGTTAGATCCAATGAGCAGTTCTTC. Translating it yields CAWNRGVRSNEQFF.

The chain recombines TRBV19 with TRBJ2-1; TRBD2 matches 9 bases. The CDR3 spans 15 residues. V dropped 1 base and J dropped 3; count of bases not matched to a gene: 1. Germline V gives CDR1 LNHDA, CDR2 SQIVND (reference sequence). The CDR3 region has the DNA TGTGCCAGTAGTATAGGAGCGGGAGGCTACAATGAGCAGTTCTTC. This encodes CASSIGAGGYNEQFF.

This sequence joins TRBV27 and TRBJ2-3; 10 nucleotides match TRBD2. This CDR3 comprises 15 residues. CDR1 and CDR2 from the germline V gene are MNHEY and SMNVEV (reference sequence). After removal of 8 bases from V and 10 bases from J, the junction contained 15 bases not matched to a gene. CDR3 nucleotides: TGTGCCAGCGTTCCTCTAGCGGGAGCATTAGGAGCGCAGTATTTT. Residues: CASVPLAGALGAQYF.

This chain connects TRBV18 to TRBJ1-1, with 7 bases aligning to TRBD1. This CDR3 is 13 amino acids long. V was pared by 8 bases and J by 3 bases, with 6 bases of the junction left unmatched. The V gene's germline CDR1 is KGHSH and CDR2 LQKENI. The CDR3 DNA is TGTGCCAGCGCTGCCGGGACAGACACTGAAGCTTTCTTT. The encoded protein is CASAAGTDTEAFF.

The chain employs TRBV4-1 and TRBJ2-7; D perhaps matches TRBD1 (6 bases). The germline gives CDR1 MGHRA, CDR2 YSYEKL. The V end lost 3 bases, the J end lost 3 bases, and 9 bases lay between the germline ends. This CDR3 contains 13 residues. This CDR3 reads CASSHVQGYEQYF. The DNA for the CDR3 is TGCGCCAGCAGCCACGTACAGGGCTACGAGCAGTACTTC.

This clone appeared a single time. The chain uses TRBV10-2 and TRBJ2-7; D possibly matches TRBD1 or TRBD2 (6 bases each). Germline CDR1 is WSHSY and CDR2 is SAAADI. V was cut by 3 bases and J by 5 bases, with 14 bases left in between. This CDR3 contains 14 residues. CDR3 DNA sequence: TGCGCCAGCAGTGAATGGGGGGCGACCGACGAGCAGTACTTC. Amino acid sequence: CASSEWGATDEQYF.

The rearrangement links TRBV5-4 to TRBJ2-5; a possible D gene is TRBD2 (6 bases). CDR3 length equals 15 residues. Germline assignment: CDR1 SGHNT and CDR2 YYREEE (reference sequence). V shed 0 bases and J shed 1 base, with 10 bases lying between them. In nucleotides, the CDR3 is TGTGCCAGCAGCTTGGCCGCCGGGGGCCAAGAGACCCAGTACTTC. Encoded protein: CASSLAAGGQETQYF.

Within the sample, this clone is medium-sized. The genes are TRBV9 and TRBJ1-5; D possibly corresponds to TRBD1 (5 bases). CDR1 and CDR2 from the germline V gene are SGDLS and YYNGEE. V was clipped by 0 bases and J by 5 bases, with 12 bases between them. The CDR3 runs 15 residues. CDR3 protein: CASSVGAREDQPQHF. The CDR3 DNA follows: TGTGCCAGCAGCGTAGGTGCCAGGGAGGATCAGCCCCAGCATTTT.